This paragraph reports one T cell receptor beta chain. Generated by immunoSEQ multiplex PCR, the TCRdb table keeps only in-frame clones and is missing some. The sample holds hundreds of thousands of clones, roughly 87% seen once. The data are from a study of Ad26.COV2.S vaccination and SARS-CoV-2 variants. The treatment here: 19 received Ad26.COV2.S at low or high dose, single or two shots; 5 received placebo; per-sample allocation not given. Sampling was done on day 63 after the first vaccine or placebo injection. The V gene lost 6 bases and the J gene lost 4 bases, with 18 bases spanning the gap. The CDR3 is 15 amino acids. Germline-derived CDR1 and CDR2 are MNHEY and SMNVEV (reference sequence).

Sequencing used peripheral blood, obtained in a trial of Ad26.COV2.S vaccine versus placebo. The sequence was obtained from a person aged 18-60 years who received the Ad26.COV2.S COVID-19 vaccine or a placebo. The V and J genes are TRBV27 and TRBJ1-1; D might be TRBD1 (6 bases). The CDR3 here is CASRPYSRGPTEAFF. For the CDR3, the DNA is TGTGCCAGCAGACCATATAGCAGGGGACCCACTGAAGCTTTCTTT.